The entry below describes one T cell receptor (beta chain). Clones were read by immunoSEQ multiplex PCR, and TCRdb kept only the in-frame ones, dropping some. The table lists some 40,000 clones, about 95% of them singletons. The source of the sample is a study of T cell changes during pregnancy in multiple sclerosis. V shed 1 base and J shed 5 bases, with 11 bases lying between them. The CDR3 runs 14 residues. The germline V gene has CDR1 SGHTA and CDR2 FQGTGA. The source is a female donor with multiple sclerosis, enrolled in a pregnancy study. The rearrangement joins TRBV7-3 to TRBJ2-5; D might be TRBD1 (5 bases). The sequenced sample was CD4+ T cells from peripheral blood mononuclear cells, obtained in the second trimester of pregnancy. The CDR3 DNA reads TGTGCCAGCAGCTTAAATGGGGCGGAGGAGACCCAGTACTTC. This sequence encodes CASSLNGAEETQYF.